This T cell receptor beta chain was identified during a study of T-cell reconstitution after alpha-beta-depleted transplantation in children. As concerns this clonotype: Its antigen remains unknown.

TCRbeta library construction was performed incorporating unique molecular identifiers. TCRdb processed the PCR reads anew with MiXCR; each CDR3 protein has one entry. The sample shows roughly 500,000 distinct CDR3 sequences, about 10% of them seen only once. Notes on the study in general: Newly made T cells mostly supplied T-cell counts and diversity one year after transplant. Alpha-beta T cells present about two months after transplant were reported to originate from several hundred expanded graft clones. Some patients showed high day-60 TCRbeta diversity, which derived from surviving recipient T cells and thymic progenitors.

The receptor comes from a child aged 2 to 10 with inherited bone marrow failure, due to receive a stem cell transplant. Sequences were derived from PBMCs, sampled before TCRalphabeta/CD19-depleted stem cell transplant.

In DNA, the CDR3 is TGTGCCAGCAGCTTAGGCTCTAGCGGGTTCGATGAGCAGTTCTTC. It is translated as CASSLGSSGFDEQFF. The rearrangement joins TRBV7-2 to TRBJ2-1; 8 bases are a match to TRBD2. The trim removed 1 base at V and 8 bases at J, leaving 7 bases unmatched. The germline V gene encodes CDR1 SGHTA and CDR2 FQGNSA. CDR3 length: 15 residues.